This T cell receptor (beta chain) was obtained from a study of OX40 agonist ivuxolimab in advanced cancers. In the study overall: The dose-escalation cohort was about 86% male, with a mean age of 60 years, ranging about 23 to 79. Enrollees could have had prior anti-PD-1, anti-PD-L1 or anti-CTLA-4 therapy, which about 40% had received. General study points: Certain nonresponders additionally had low normalized T-cell clonal expansion.

Details on this clone: Its antigen is undetermined.

Trimming at V came to 4 bases and at J to 6 bases, leaving 8 bases not matched to a gene. This CDR3 comprises 15 residues. CDR1 and CDR2 (germline): SGHRS, YFSETQ. Generated by immunoSEQ multiplex PCR, the TCRdb table keeps only in-frame clones and is missing some. The profile shows under 80,000 clones, 85% to 95% of them singletons. The receptor's source is an adult with an advanced solid tumor such as melanoma, head and neck, liver or kidney cancer. This chain connects TRBV5-1 to TRBJ2-3; TRBD1 aligns across 10 bases. Sample: CD4+ or CD8+ T cells sorted from blood, taken in a trial of the OX40 agonist ivuxolimab. In DNA, the CDR3 is TGCGCCAGCAGCCCCCGACAGGGGGCGGGGGATACGCAGTATTTT. This gives the protein CASSPRQGAGDTQYF.